This is a list of T cell receptor beta chains from one sample in a study of Ad26.COV2.S vaccination and SARS-CoV-2 variants. The data were produced by immunoSEQ multiplex PCR, yet TCRdb's version contains in-frame clones alone and is incomplete. This sample carries 450,000 to 550,000 clones, around 89% of them seen once, and the ten largest clones take approximately 1.7%. The material sequenced was peripheral blood, taken in a trial of Ad26.COV2.S vaccine versus placebo. The receptor set was obtained from a person between 18 and 65 years old who received the Ad26.COV2.S COVID-19 vaccine or a placebo. The CDR3 runs from the conserved cysteine through the conserved F or W. The D gene is left open where the match is weak. Some rows mark clone size as missing; the rest say once, few, many or name a class of expanded clone.

TRBV9	.	.	TRBJ2-2	TGTGCCAGCAGCGTAGTTCCCGGCGGAAACACCGGGGAGCTGTTTTTT	CASSVVPGGNTGELFF
TRBV6-5	TRBD1	.	TRBJ2-1	TGTGCCAGCAGCCTAGGACAGGGGACCTACAATGAGCAGTTCTTC	CASSLGQGTYNEQFF
TRBV9	TRBD1	.	TRBJ1-1	TGTGCCAGCAGCCAGGGGACAGTCATGAACACTGAAGCTTTCTTT	CASSQGTVMNTEAFF
TRBV7-9	.	.	TRBJ2-2	TGTGCCAGCGCGAGAGGATCTGTAAGGACCGGGGAGCTGTTTTTT	CASARGSVRTGELFF
TRBV7-8	.	few	TRBJ1-3	TGTGCCAGCAGCTTAGACGGACTTAACACCATATATTTT	CASSLDGLNTIYF
TRBV30	TRBD2	.	TRBJ2-1	TGTGCCTGGAGTTTAGCGGGGTATGGTGAGCAGTTCTTC	CAWSLAGYGEQFF
TRBV5-1	.	.	TRBJ2-6	TGCGCCAGCAGCCAACTAGAGTCTGGGGCCAACGTCCTGACTTTC	CASSQLESGANVLTF
TRBV3-1/TRBV3-2	TRBD1	.	TRBJ2-7	TGTGCCAGCAGGAAGGACAGGGCCTACGAGCAGTACTTC	CASRKDRAYEQYF
TRBV27	TRBD2	.	TRBJ2-2	TGTGCCAGCAGTTTAACGCTAGCGGGAGCGAACACCGGGGAGCTGTTTTTT	CASSLTLAGANTGELFF
TRBV7-9	.	once	TRBJ2-7	TGTGCCAGCAGCTTCGGGCAGGCCCCCTACGAGCAGTACTTC	CASSFGQAPYEQYF
TRBV28	.	once	TRBJ2-1	TGTGCCAGCAGCCCCTCCCCATCCTACAATGAGCAGTTCTTC	CASSPSPSYNEQFF
TRBV20-1	.	.	TRBJ2-7	TGCAGTGCTATTAACTACGAGCAGTACTTC	CSAINYEQYF
TRBV19	TRBD2	.	TRBJ2-1	TGTGCCAGTAGAGGGGGACTAGCGGTATACAATGAGCAGTTCTTC	CASRGGLAVYNEQFF
TRBV18	.	.	TRBJ2-1	TGTGCCAGCTCACCACCTACAGGAAATCCCATAAATGAGCAGTTCTTC	CASSPPTGNPINEQFF
TRBV19	TRBD1	.	TRBJ1-5	TGTGCCAGTAGTGCCCCCCAGGGGGCAGGTTATGGCAATCAGCCCCAGCATTTT	CASSAPQGAGYGNQPQHF
TRBV15	TRBD1	.	TRBJ1-5	TGTGCCACCAGCGTCGACAGGGTGGGAAATCAGCCCCAGCATTTT	CATSVDRVGNQPQHF
TRBV19	.	.	TRBJ1-1	TGTGCCAGTATTCCGGGGGGCTACACTGAAGCTTTCTTT	CASIPGGYTEAFF
TRBV9	.	.	TRBJ2-3	TGTGCCAGCAGCGTAGGCGGCGGTGGCACAGATACGCAGTATTTT	CASSVGGGGTDTQYF
TRBV5-5	.	few	TRBJ1-1	TGTGCCAGCAGCTTGTCCCCTGGTACGAACACTGAAGCTTTCTTT	CASSLSPGTNTEAFF
TRBV7-3	.	few	TRBJ2-7	TGTGCCAGCAGCTTATATGATCCCGGGGGACCTTACGAGCAGTACTTC	CASSLYDPGGPYEQYF
TRBV29-1	.	.	TRBJ2-7	TGCAGCGTTGTGGGGGCGTCTCAGGGTTACGAGCAGTACTTC	CSVVGASQGYEQYF
TRBV28	TRBD1	.	TRBJ1-1	TGTGCCAGCAGACCCCTTACAGGGGACACTGAAGCTTTCTTT	CASRPLTGDTEAFF
TRBV7-3	.	.	TRBJ2-2	TGTGCCAGCAGCTTCTTGGTTGATGGGGAGGACAACACCGGGGAGCTGTTTTTT	CASSFLVDGEDNTGELFF
TRBV11-3	TRBD2	.	TRBJ2-1	TGTGCCAGCAGCTTAGAGGGGGGGACTAGCGGGAGGAATGAGCAGTTCTTC	CASSLEGGTSGRNEQFF
TRBV2	TRBD2	.	TRBJ2-7	TGTGCCAGTTTACTAGCGCTCCAGCAGTACTTC	CASLLALQQYF
TRBV28	.	.	TRBJ2-2	TGTGCCAGCAGGGACCAGGGCGGGGCCGGGGAGCTGTTTTTT	CASRDQGGAGELFF
TRBV2	.	.	TRBJ2-1	TGTGCCAGCATTGCGGCGCAGGAGCAGTTCTTC	CASIAAQEQFF
TRBV5-1	TRBD2	.	TRBJ2-1	TGCGCCAGCAATAAGGCTAGCGGGACGAGCTCCTACAATGAGCAGTTCTTC	CASNKASGTSSYNEQFF
TRBV7-8	.	.	TRBJ2-5	TGTGCCAGCAGCTTAGACCCGCAGTTCACGGAGACCCAGTACTTC	CASSLDPQFTETQYF
TRBV13	.	.	TRBJ2-3	TGTGCCAGCAGCTTAGGCCGCGCAGATACGCAGTATTTT	CASSLGRADTQYF
TRBV5-6	TRBD1	.	TRBJ2-3	TGTGCCAGCAGCTCGGACAGGGAGGTCACAGATACGCAGTATTTT	CASSSDREVTDTQYF
TRBV19	.	.	TRBJ2-5	TGTGCCAGTAGTATTTTCCAGGGCCCCCAAGAGACCCAGTACTTC	CASSIFQGPQETQYF
TRBV6-5	.	.	TRBJ1-6	TGTGCCAGCAGTTATAGCCAGGGTCTTTCACCCCTCCACTTT	CASSYSQGLSPLHF
TRBV11-2	.	.	TRBJ1-2	TGTGCCAGCAGCTTGCTGAGGTCCTATGGCTACACCTTC	CASSLLRSYGYTF
TRBV6-5	.	once	TRBJ1-1	TGTGCCAGCAAACGCCCCAGCATGAACACTGAAGCTTTCTTT	CASKRPSMNTEAFF
TRBV5-1	TRBD2	.	TRBJ2-3	TGCGCCAGCAGCTGGGGACTAGCATCTGATACGCAGTATTTT	CASSWGLASDTQYF
TRBV6-5	.	.	TRBJ2-1	TGTGCCAGCAGTTACTTCGCAGGAGGGAACAATGAGCAGTTCTTC	CASSYFAGGNNEQFF
TRBV30	.	.	TRBJ2-2	TGTGCCTGGAGTGGGGACAACCCCGGGGAGCTGTTTTTT	CAWSGDNPGELFF
TRBV27	.	.	TRBJ2-5	TGTGCCAGCAGTTTTGCGGGAACGCAAGAGACCCAGTACTTC	CASSFAGTQETQYF
TRBV5-4	.	.	TRBJ2-3	TGTGCCAGCAGCTTGGGGGGAATCGGCACAGATACGCAGTATTTT	CASSLGGIGTDTQYF
TRBV10-2	TRBD2	.	TRBJ2-2	TGCGCCAGCATCGGGACTAGCGGGGGGAACACCGGGGAGCTGTTTTTT	CASIGTSGGNTGELFF